This TCR beta chain stems from a study of T-cell memory formation after mild COVID-19. This clonotype came up a few times. The antigen is not known. Study-level points and caveats: Among CD4+ contracting clones, most were CM and EM, and CD8+ ones EMRA.

From the 5' RACE reads, TCRdb called clonotypes with MiXCR, one entry per CDR3 protein. The sample has roughly 100,000 distinct CDR3 sequences, roughly 12% seen once. The sample was PBMCs or a T cell subset sorted from them (not recorded which). This TCR came from an adult woman who had mild COVID-19 (a few samples of this study predate the infection). Cell type and time point are not known.

The CDR3 nucleotides read TGTGCCAGTACGGGCAGATACACAGATACGCAGTATTTT. It codes for CASTGRYTDTQYF. J is TRBJ2-3 and V is TRBV19; D is undetermined. Trimming took 7 bases from V and 2 from J, leaving 10 bases between them. From germline, CDR1 is LNHDA and CDR2 SQIVND (reference sequence). This CDR3 has 13 amino acids.